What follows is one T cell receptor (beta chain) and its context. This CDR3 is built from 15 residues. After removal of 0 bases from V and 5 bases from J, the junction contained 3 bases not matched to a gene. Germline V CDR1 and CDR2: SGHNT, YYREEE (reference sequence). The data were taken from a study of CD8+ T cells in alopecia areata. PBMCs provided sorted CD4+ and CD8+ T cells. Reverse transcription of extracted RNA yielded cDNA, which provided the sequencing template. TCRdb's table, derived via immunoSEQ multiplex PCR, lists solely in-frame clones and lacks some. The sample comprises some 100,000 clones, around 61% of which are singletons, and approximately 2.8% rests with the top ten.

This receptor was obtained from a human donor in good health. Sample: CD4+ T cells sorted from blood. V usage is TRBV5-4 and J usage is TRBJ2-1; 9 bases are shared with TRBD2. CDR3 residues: CASSLVASGNNEQFF. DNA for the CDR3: TGTGCCAGCAGCTTGGTCGCTAGCGGGAACAATGAGCAGTTCTTC.